A selection of T cell receptor beta chains follows, all from one sample in a study of CD8 T cells in ankylosing spondylitis. From the 5' RACE reads, TCRdb called clonotypes with MiXCR, one entry per CDR3 protein. The data show more than 250,000 distinct CDR3 sequences, with 11% seen just once and roughly 9.1% held by the top ten. Sequencing used blood, either unsorted or a sorted T cell fraction (not recorded which). The receptor source for this set is a female donor with ankylosing spondylitis or in good health (not recorded which). CDR3s include the opening cysteine and the closing phenylalanine or tryptophan. D genes are given only for firm matches. Rows may omit the clone size; those that give it use once, few, many or a size class.

v_gene: TRBV19; j_gene: TRBJ1-4; abundance: few; d_gene: TRBD1; CDR3aa: CATSRGDRSTNEKLFF; CDR3nt: TGTGCCACCTCCCGGGGGGACAGATCAACTAATGAAAAACTGTTTTTT
v_gene: TRBV27; j_gene: TRBJ2-7; abundance: NA; d_gene: TRBD2; CDR3aa: CASRGAGAPYEQYF; CDR3nt: TGTGCCAGCAGAGGAGCGGGGGCCCCATACGAGCAGTACTTC
v_gene: TRBV6-1; j_gene: TRBJ1-2; abundance: many; d_gene: TRBD1; CDR3aa: CASSGQGDYGYTF; CDR3nt: TGTGCCAGCAGTGGACAGGGTGACTATGGCTACACCTTC
v_gene: TRBV3-1; j_gene: TRBJ2-1; abundance: few; d_gene: NA; CDR3aa: CASSQAGGRGSSGQFF; CDR3nt: TGTGCCAGCAGCCAAGCTGGAGGCAGGGGTAGTAGCGGGCAGTTCTTC
v_gene: TRBV5-1; j_gene: TRBJ1-1; abundance: few; d_gene: NA; CDR3aa: CASSFGSGTEAFF; CDR3nt: TGCGCCAGCAGCTTTGGCTCGGGGACTGAAGCTTTCTTT
v_gene: TRBV6-5; j_gene: TRBJ2-1; abundance: many; d_gene: TRBD2; CDR3aa: CASSYDASGRRSYNEQFF; CDR3nt: TGTGCCAGCAGTTACGACGCTAGCGGGAGAAGGTCCTACAATGAGCAGTTCTTC
v_gene: TRBV20-1; j_gene: TRBJ2-7; abundance: many; d_gene: TRBD1; CDR3aa: CSAHAGTETYEQYF; CDR3nt: TGCAGTGCCCATGCCGGGACAGAGACCTACGAGCAGTACTTC
v_gene: TRBV5-1; j_gene: TRBJ2-5; abundance: many; d_gene: TRBD2; CDR3aa: CASSSGTSAGETQYF; CDR3nt: TGCGCCAGCAGCTCAGGGACTAGCGCGGGGGAGACCCAGTACTTC
v_gene: TRBV3-1; j_gene: TRBJ1-3; abundance: many; d_gene: NA; CDR3aa: CASSQLIWESSGNTIYF; CDR3nt: TGTGCCAGCAGCCAACTCATCTGGGAGTCCTCTGGAAACACCATATATTTT
v_gene: TRBV10-2; j_gene: TRBJ2-2; abundance: many; d_gene: NA; CDR3aa: CASREGNTGELFF; CDR3nt: TGCGCCAGCAGGGAGGGAAACACCGGGGAGCTGTTTTTT
v_gene: TRBV6-1; j_gene: TRBJ2-7; abundance: many; d_gene: TRBD1; CDR3aa: CASSGTDRGVYEQYF; CDR3nt: TGTGCCAGCAGTGGGACGGACAGGGGTGTCTACGAGCAGTACTTC
v_gene: TRBV2; j_gene: TRBJ2-3; abundance: many; d_gene: NA; CDR3aa: CASSQSGLLDTQYF; CDR3nt: TGTGCCAGCAGTCAAAGCGGACTACTCGATACGCAGTATTTT
v_gene: TRBV20-1; j_gene: TRBJ2-7; abundance: few; d_gene: TRBD1; CDR3aa: CSAWDRGESYEQYF; CDR3nt: TGCAGTGCATGGGACAGGGGCGAATCCTACGAGCAGTACTTC
v_gene: TRBV20-1; j_gene: TRBJ2-1; abundance: NA; d_gene: TRBD2; CDR3aa: CSASHKRGISYNEQFF; CDR3nt: TGCAGTGCTAGTCACAAGCGGGGGATCTCCTACAATGAGCAGTTCTTC
v_gene: TRBV7-9; j_gene: TRBJ1-6; abundance: many; d_gene: NA; CDR3aa: CASSGGWSNSPLHF; CDR3nt: TGTGCCTCGAGTGGGGGGTGGAGTAATTCACCCCTCCACTTT
v_gene: TRBV3-1; j_gene: TRBJ2-6; abundance: NA; d_gene: NA; CDR3aa: CASSSTGGGPPNVLTF; CDR3nt: TGTGCCAGCAGCTCTACAGGGGGGGGCCCTCCTAACGTCCTGACTTTC
v_gene: TRBV28; j_gene: TRBJ2-2; abundance: many; d_gene: TRBD2; CDR3aa: CASSYRGRGGELFF; CDR3nt: TGTGCCAGCAGTTACCGCGGGAGAGGCGGGGAGCTGTTTTTT
v_gene: TRBV20-1; j_gene: TRBJ2-2; abundance: few; d_gene: NA; CDR3aa: CSAASGNTGELFF; CDR3nt: TGCAGTGCTGCGTCGGGGAATACCGGGGAGCTGTTTTTT
v_gene: TRBV12-3/TRBV12-4; j_gene: TRBJ2-1; abundance: NA; d_gene: NA; CDR3aa: CASVHAEGVGNEQFF; CDR3nt: TGTGCCAGCGTCCACGCCGAGGGAGTCGGGAATGAGCAGTTCTTC
v_gene: TRBV5-1; j_gene: TRBJ2-2; abundance: many; d_gene: NA; CDR3aa: CASSLVNGELFF; CDR3nt: TGCGCCAGCAGCTTGGTAAACGGGGAGCTGTTTTTT
v_gene: TRBV18; j_gene: TRBJ2-5; abundance: few; d_gene: NA; CDR3aa: CASSGIQTQETQYF; CDR3nt: TGTGCCAGCTCCGGAATCCAGACCCAAGAGACCCAGTACTTC
v_gene: TRBV10-3; j_gene: TRBJ2-1; abundance: few; d_gene: NA; CDR3aa: CAISELWGAPTYNEQFF; CDR3nt: TGTGCCATCAGTGAGTTATGGGGGGCCCCTACATACAATGAGCAGTTCTTC
v_gene: TRBV20-1; j_gene: TRBJ2-2; abundance: many; d_gene: NA; CDR3aa: CSARDGDGTGELFF; CDR3nt: TGCAGTGCTAGAGATGGAGACGGCACCGGGGAGCTGTTTTTT
v_gene: TRBV5-6; j_gene: TRBJ1-3; abundance: few; d_gene: TRBD1; CDR3aa: CASSRSRDSSKNTIYF; CDR3nt: TGTGCCAGCAGCCGATCCCGGGACAGTAGTAAGAACACCATATATTTT
v_gene: TRBV5-5; j_gene: TRBJ2-3; abundance: many; d_gene: TRBD2; CDR3aa: CASSSLAGYTDTQYF; CDR3nt: TGTGCCAGCAGCTCCCTAGCGGGATACACAGATACGCAGTATTTT
v_gene: TRBV28; j_gene: TRBJ2-5; abundance: many; d_gene: TRBD2; CDR3aa: CASSSRDWRGGPETQYF; CDR3nt: TGTGCCAGCAGCTCCAGAGACTGGCGGGGGGGCCCCGAGACCCAGTACTTC
v_gene: TRBV6-4; j_gene: TRBJ1-4; abundance: NA; d_gene: NA; CDR3aa: CASSPRLVTGTGGGELFF; CDR3nt: TGTGCCAGCAGTCCTCGATTAGTGACAGGCACAGGCGGAGGTGAACTGTTTTTT
v_gene: TRBV11-2; j_gene: TRBJ2-7; abundance: many; d_gene: NA; CDR3aa: CASSLITPGEQYF; CDR3nt: TGTGCCAGCAGCTTGATCACACCAGGCGAGCAGTACTTC
v_gene: TRBV20-1; j_gene: TRBJ1-1; abundance: many; d_gene: NA; CDR3aa: CSARAGDMNTEAFF; CDR3nt: TGCAGTGCTAGAGCGGGGGATATGAACACTGAAGCTTTCTTT
v_gene: TRBV28; j_gene: TRBJ2-3; abundance: NA; d_gene: TRBD2; CDR3aa: CASRGDASGTDTQYF; CDR3nt: TGTGCCAGCCGGGGGGACGCTTCTGGCACAGATACGCAGTATTTT
v_gene: TRBV20-1; j_gene: TRBJ2-7; abundance: many; d_gene: NA; CDR3aa: CSARRFERWQYF; CDR3nt: TGCAGTGCTAGAAGATTCGAAAGATGGCAGTACTTC
v_gene: TRBV7-9; j_gene: TRBJ2-2; abundance: few; d_gene: TRBD1; CDR3aa: CASSLYRGRGTGELFF; CDR3nt: TGTGCCAGCAGCTTATACAGGGGGCGAGGAACCGGGGAGCTGTTTTTT
v_gene: TRBV7-2; j_gene: TRBJ2-7; abundance: NA; d_gene: NA; CDR3aa: CASSLGRPSYEQYF; CDR3nt: TGTGCCAGCAGCTTAGGTCGGCCAAGCTACGAGCAGTACTTC
v_gene: TRBV5-1; j_gene: TRBJ2-1; abundance: many; d_gene: NA; CDR3aa: CASSLVRGGYNEQFF; CDR3nt: TGCGCCAGCAGCTTGGTTAGAGGGGGGTACAATGAGCAGTTCTTC
v_gene: TRBV18; j_gene: TRBJ2-1; abundance: NA; d_gene: NA; CDR3aa: CASSLRGSYNEQFF; CDR3nt: TGTGCCAGCTCACTCAGGGGTTCCTACAATGAGCAGTTCTTC
v_gene: TRBV18; j_gene: TRBJ2-2; abundance: few; d_gene: NA; CDR3aa: CASSPPARTNTGELFF; CDR3nt: TGTGCCAGCTCACCGCCCGCCAGAACGAACACCGGGGAGCTGTTTTTT
v_gene: TRBV5-5; j_gene: TRBJ2-1; abundance: NA; d_gene: TRBD1; CDR3aa: CASSLLGTGDNEQFF; CDR3nt: TGTGCCAGCAGCTTGTTGGGGACAGGCGACAATGAGCAGTTCTTC
v_gene: TRBV20-1; j_gene: TRBJ1-4; abundance: few; d_gene: NA; CDR3aa: CSARELVRQSTNEKLFF; CDR3nt: TGCAGTGCTAGAGAACTCGTGCGGCAGTCAACTAATGAAAAACTGTTTTTT
v_gene: TRBV12-3/TRBV12-4; j_gene: TRBJ2-1; abundance: many; d_gene: TRBD2; CDR3aa: CASKPGTSGYNEQFF; CDR3nt: TGTGCCAGCAAACCGGGGACTAGCGGATACAATGAGCAGTTCTTC
v_gene: TRBV7-9; j_gene: TRBJ1-1; abundance: NA; d_gene: TRBD1; CDR3aa: CASRGQGADTEAFF; CDR3nt: TGTGCCAGCAGGGGCCAGGGGGCAGATACTGAAGCTTTCTTT
v_gene: TRBV28; j_gene: TRBJ2-7; abundance: many; d_gene: NA; CDR3aa: CASSLFSRQSYEQYF; CDR3nt: TGTGCCAGCAGTTTATTCAGCCGACAATCCTACGAGCAGTACTTC
v_gene: TRBV27; j_gene: TRBJ2-1; abundance: NA; d_gene: TRBD2; CDR3aa: CASSLGSSGRNEQFF; CDR3nt: TGTGCCAGCAGTTTAGGGTCTAGCGGGAGGAATGAGCAGTTCTTC
v_gene: TRBV11-2; j_gene: TRBJ2-7; abundance: few; d_gene: TRBD2; CDR3aa: CASSFHRGDGYEQYF; CDR3nt: TGTGCCAGCAGCTTCCACCGGGGGGACGGCTACGAGCAGTACTTC
v_gene: TRBV10-3; j_gene: TRBJ2-3; abundance: few; d_gene: NA; CDR3aa: CAVGQTSTDTQYF; CDR3nt: TGTGCCGTCGGACAGACTAGCACAGATACGCAGTATTTT
v_gene: TRBV6-2/TRBV6-3; j_gene: TRBJ1-1; abundance: many; d_gene: NA; CDR3aa: CASSSRDETAPNTEAFF; CDR3nt: TGTGCCAGCAGTTCCCGGGATGAGACAGCCCCGAACACTGAAGCTTTCTTT
v_gene: TRBV20-1; j_gene: TRBJ1-5; abundance: many; d_gene: NA; CDR3aa: CSARRGPVSSAQHF; CDR3nt: TGCAGTGCTAGGCGGGGCCCCGTTTCCTCGGCCCAGCATTTT
v_gene: TRBV29-1; j_gene: TRBJ1-6; abundance: many; d_gene: NA; CDR3aa: CSVRTSRDRQNSPLHF; CDR3nt: TGCAGCGTTCGAACGTCCCGCGACAGACAGAATTCACCCCTCCACTTT
v_gene: TRBV5-5; j_gene: TRBJ1-6; abundance: few; d_gene: NA; CDR3aa: CASSPGRQGESPLHF; CDR3nt: TGTGCCAGCAGCCCCGGACGGCAGGGAGAGTCACCCCTCCACTTT
v_gene: TRBV20-1; j_gene: TRBJ2-3; abundance: many; d_gene: TRBD1; CDR3aa: CSAQGASTDTQYF; CDR3nt: TGCAGTGCACAGGGGGCAAGCACAGATACGCAGTATTTT
v_gene: TRBV20-1; j_gene: TRBJ2-1; abundance: few; d_gene: NA; CDR3aa: CSASQFDEQFF; CDR3nt: TGCAGTGCTAGCCAATTTGATGAGCAGTTCTTC
v_gene: TRBV15; j_gene: TRBJ2-3; abundance: NA; d_gene: NA; CDR3aa: CATSNFPRDGGNQPQYF; CDR3nt: TGTGCCACCAGCAACTTCCCCCGGGACGGTGGCAATCAGCCCCAGTATTTT
v_gene: TRBV19; j_gene: TRBJ2-2; abundance: NA; d_gene: NA; CDR3aa: CASSIGGLNTGELFF; CDR3nt: TGTGCCAGTAGTATAGGAGGGCTGAACACCGGGGAGCTGTTTTTT